The clone carrying this T cell receptor (beta chain) was seen repeatedly, ten times or more. The antigen remains undetermined. This specimen comes from a study of T-cell reconstitution after alpha-beta-depleted transplantation in children. Study-wide findings and caveats: Alpha-beta T cells about two months after transplant reportedly derived from several hundred expanded graft clones. It was newly produced T cells that mostly accounted for T-cell counts and diversity one year after transplant. Certain patients had high TCRbeta diversity at day 60, and it came from recipient T cells and thymic progenitors that survived.

TCRbeta library construction was performed incorporating unique molecular identifiers. A single record per CDR3 protein comes from TCRdb applying MiXCR to the PCR reads. The table lists about a million distinct CDR3 sequences, around 30% of them singletons, with 28% in the top ten. Deletions cut 6 bases from V and 4 bases from J, with 10 bases between. This CDR3 contains 13 residues. V gene TRBV12-3 or TRBV12-4 combines with J gene TRBJ2-1; D is uncertain. The clonotype originates from a boy in the first two years of life who had a stem cell transplant for SCID, so the T cells may come from the graft donor. Sequencing used PBMCs, mostly from graft donor cells, obtained 360 days after TCRalphabeta/CD19-depleted stem cell transplant. CDR3 in amino acids: CASSRDRYNEQFF. CDR3 bases: TGTGCCAGCAGCCGCGACCGTTACAATGAGCAGTTCTTC.